The text below deals with one T cell receptor (beta chain). What antigen it recognizes has not been identified. No much larger clonotype is one base removed from it; base qualities were not supplied. Library prep was done by PCR. The sequencer listed for this sample is Illumina HiSeq 2500. TCR library preparation used molecular barcoding, with unique molecular identifiers applied to normalize quantification of the TCRbeta repertoire. TCRdb trimmed public reads at Q25 via fastp, called clones via MiXCR and kept in-frame beta chains. Rows with one shared CDR3 protein collapse into an entry with the most common genes and DNA. Counted in this sample were about 610,000 distinct CDR3 sequences; around 27% of them appeared once. Under 45% of the sample belongs to the ten largest clones. For CDR1 and CDR2, the germline V gene lists SGHTA and FQGNSA. Trimming takes 5 bases from V and 0 bases from J, and the germline ends sit 14 bases apart. Measured from the cysteine to the phenylalanine, the CDR3 is 15 residues long. Of the read, only the CDR3 DNA is kept; its 45 bases are in frame from base 1.

These data come from a study of T-cell reconstitution after alpha-beta-depleted transplantation in children listed by TCRdb under 2016. For the wider study: Using TCR repertoire profiling, the study followed T-cell immune reconstitution in a quantitative way in children after TCRalphabeta/CD19-depleted allogeneic hematopoietic cell transplantation.

This specimen's treatment or condition label, per the study, means: allogeneic hematopoietic cell transplantation with graft depleted of TCRalphabeta T cells and CD19 B cells. The transplant recipients were children given TCRalphabeta/CD19-depleted allogeneic hematopoietic cell grafts. Overall study results and their limits: In some patients, the high TCRbeta diversity seen at day 60 was put down to recipient T cells and intrathymic progenitors that had survived conditioning. Hyperexpanded clone frequencies declined over subsequent months; after one year, T-cell counts and TCRbeta diversity were mostly attributed to newly produced T cells. Apparently early alphabetaT-cell count recovery about two months after transplant reportedly relied on only several hundred rapidly expanded clones derived from non-depleted graft cells.

Material: PBMCs, obtained before TCRalphabeta/CD19-depleted stem cell transplant. This clonotype was sampled from a boy under two years old with Wiskott-Aldrich syndrome, due to receive a stem cell transplant. The rearranged chain carries TRBV7-2 and TRBJ2-7, and perhaps TRBD1 as D gene, on 6 matching bases. The nucleotide sequence reads TGTGCCAGCAGCCTTCAGGGGCAAGGCTCCTACGAGCAGTACTTC. Translated, it reads CASSLQGQGSYEQYF.